Presented here are 7 T cell receptor beta chains from one specimen sequenced in a study of T cells in Graves' hyperthyroidism and ophthalmopathy (dated by TCRdb to the late 2010s). The library was prepared using multiplex PCR. Sequencing instrument: Illumina HiSeq 2000. Amplification of TCR beta CDR3 regions was carried out from RNA transcripts. The TCR CDR3 was subjected to a first round of RT-PCR using the HTBI primer set and the Qiagen OneStep RT-PCR kit. In-frame beta chains were kept once TCRdb had trimmed the public reads at Q25 with fastp and called clones with MiXCR. Records with the same CDR3 protein are collapsed into one entry carrying the most frequent genes and DNA. The sample table contains roughly 400,000 distinct CDR3 sequences; only one count was recorded for around an eighth of them. The ten largest clones take up over 25% of the sample. The sequenced sample consisted of blood. The receptors originated from a man aged 50 or older with Graves' ophthalmopathy.

This clonotype occurred a few times. The rearrangement uses TRBV9 and TRBJ2-2, with D perhaps TRBD1 (5 bases). Trimming removed 0 bases at V and 6 bases at J, with 12 bases between. This CDR3 comprises 15 residues. Per the germline V gene, CDR1 is SGDLS and CDR2 is YYNGEE. The CDR3 coding sequence is TGTGCCAGCAGCGTAGGTTCCCCAGGGCCCGGGGAGCTGTTTTTT. Translated: CASSVGSPGPGELFF.

The sample holds many counts of this clonotype. The V call is TRBV4-1, the J call TRBJ2-5; TRBD1 matches 9 bases. CDR3 size: 15 residues. Germline CDR1 and CDR2: MGHRA and YSYEKL. The V segment lost 3 bases and the J segment 4 bases; nucleotides outside the gene matches: 6. CDR3 sequence reads: CASSHPGQGPETQYF. The CDR3 DNA is TGCGCCAGCAGCCACCCGGGACAGGGACCAGAGACCCAGTACTTC.

The V and J genes are TRBV15 and TRBJ2-2, with 10 bases aligning to TRBD2. The length of the CDR3 is 16 residues. The V gene end was trimmed by 3 bases and the J gene end by 4 bases; junction bases not matched to a gene: 5. The germline gives CDR1 LNHNV, CDR2 YYDKDF (reference sequence). CDR3 sequence (DNA): TGTGCCACCAGCAGCGGACTAGCGGATCTCACCGGGGAGCTGTTTTTT. Its protein is CATSSGLADLTGELFF.

The table lists this clonotype with a few counts. This chain connects TRBV13 to TRBJ2-7; no reliable D call. V lost 5 bases to trimming and J lost 8 bases, with 16 bases between them. There are 13 residues in the CDR3. The germline V gene encodes CDR1 PRHDT and CDR2 FYEKMQ (reference sequence). The CDR3 region has the DNA TGTGCCAGCAGCCCCCCCCGAGGTGTTCAGCAGTACTTC. Its translation is CASSPPRGVQQYF.

This clonotype was seen at least ten times. The V call is TRBV28, the J call TRBJ1-2; D gene ambiguous. This CDR3 region has 11 residues. Between the trimmed V and J ends, which lost 6 bases and 2 bases, there was a span of 4 bases. The germline V gene encodes CDR1 MDHEN and CDR2 SYDVKM. This CDR3 is CASRLNYGYTF. The CDR3 nucleotides read TGTGCCAGCAGGCTAAACTATGGCTACACCTTC.

This clonotype was seen repeatedly, ten times or more. The V gene is TRBV5-1, the J gene TRBJ2-1; tentative D call: TRBD1 (6 bases). The germline V gene encodes CDR1 SGHRS and CDR2 YFSETQ. The CDR3 totals 14 residues. The germline V and J ends were trimmed by 3 bases and 9 bases, with 16 bases remaining between them. As DNA, the CDR3 is TGCGCCAGCAGCTCTGGACAGAGTAGGGGTGAGCAGTTCTTC. This sequence encodes CASSSGQSRGEQFF.

This clonotype was seen many times. The gene calls are TRBV7-8 and TRBJ2-3; 8 bases fit TRBD2. The CDR3 has 16 amino acids. CDR1 is SGHVS and CDR2 is FQNEAQ in the germline V gene. Losses at the gene ends were 5 bases for V and 1 base for J; bases not matched to a gene: 8. CDR3 loop: CASSLTGGAGTDTQYF. The CDR3 DNA is TGTGCCAGCAGCCTCACGGGGGGGGCCGGCACAGATACGCAGTATTTT.